This T cell receptor (beta chain) was captured in a study of blood T cell repertoires in COVID-19. Study as a whole: The United States, Italy and Spain provided the acute and convalescent COVID-19 samples. T cells, B-cell-depleted T cells, or PBMCs supplied cDNA or gDNA.

Authors' analysis steps: Estimated nucleated cell counts came from reference gene primer amplification. Clones were read by immunoSEQ multiplex PCR, and TCRdb kept only the in-frame ones, dropping some. The D gene and trimming were derived from the DNA, and the V and J assignments and clone size from that table. The repertoire holds about 81,000 clones, with 90% to 95% as singletons. The V end was cut by 1 base, the J end by 3 bases, with 10 bases between. Germline CDR1 is SNHLY and CDR2 is FYNNEI. There are 14 residues in the CDR3. Sequences were obtained from peripheral blood. The sequence was collected from a woman aged 50 to 60 in a cohort sampled during active COVID-19. The chain joins TRBV2 to TRBJ2-7, with D perhaps matching TRBD2 (5 bases). The CDR3 loop is CASSEERVGYEQYF. In DNA, the CDR3 is TGTGCCAGCAGTGAAGAGAGGGTCGGCTACGAGCAGTACTTC.